The sample holds a few counts of the clone carrying this T cell receptor beta chain. Antigen: not known. The data were taken from a study of blood T cells in healthy people across ages. The use of a sample-barcoded 5' primer and a J-beta primer mix characterized a second PCR of about 7 to 12 cycles. One entry per CDR3 protein results from TCRdb running MiXCR on the 5' RACE reads. The sample records around 990,000 distinct CDR3 sequences, approximately 25% being singletons. General study findings and limits: Per million T cells, the diversity of TCR beta decreased roughly linearly as age advanced. Samples with more naive T cells showed higher observed beta diversity.

CDR1 is DFQATT, CDR2 SNEGSKA, per germline (reference sequence). The CDR3 has 15 amino acids. V was pared by 3 bases and J by 0 bases, with 12 bases between. This sample was shared with a second study, whose subject was T cells of mothers and their children. That report adds: Versus unrelated pairs, overlap was slightly higher in related mother-child pairs, without reaching significance.

The sequenced material came from blood. The J gene is TRBJ2-1, the V gene TRBV20-1, with D possibly being TRBD2 (6 bases). The TCR originated in a girl aged 2-9 years in good health. CDR3 in DNA: TGCAGTGCTAGCTCGGGGGAAGGCTCCTACAATGAGCAGTTCTTC. Its protein is CSASSGEGSYNEQFF.